This TCR beta chain was found in a study of graft-versus-host responses after intestinal transplantation. On the study more broadly: Each recipient received anti-thymocyte globulin induction, then tacrolimus and steroids for about 3 years.

Worth noting for this clone: Its specificity is not known.

Trimming cost V 0 bases and J 3 bases; bases outside gene matches: 3. The CDR3 sequence is 15 residues long. Germline CDR1 reads SGHRS; CDR2 reads YFSETQ. Repertoires were generated with immunoSEQ multiplex PCR, while TCRdb's copy carries only in-frame clones and drops some. The sample records nearly 45,000 clones, 90% to 95% being singletons. Study-wide results and limits: Recipient bone marrow held GvH clones, some seen earlier in ileum or blood. Declining HvG levels early post-transplant were linked to peak circulating GvH clone levels.

This chain connects TRBV5-1 to TRBJ1-5; 7 nucleotides line up with TRBD1. The sample in question was PBMCs, obtained 524 days after transplant. The receptor comes from a human patient who received an intestinal transplant, so some T cells may come from the graft donor. The CDR3 region has the DNA TGCGCCAGCAGCTTGGAGGGGGCTCTCAATCAGCCCCAGCATTTT. It translates to CASSLEGALNQPQHF.